This TCR beta chain was identified during a study of cytomegalovirus exposure and HLA in healthy donors. Study-wide background: The 120 or so validation repertoires used a platform that matched the one used for the approximately 670 first-cohort repertoires, as a later analysis reported.

This CDR3 contains 15 residues. V was clipped by 1 base and J by 0 bases, with 7 bases between them. The germline V gene encodes CDR1 SNHLY and CDR2 FYNNEI. Sequencing was performed with immunoSEQ multiplex PCR; in TCRdb, only in-frame clones are kept and a portion is missing. The sample lists 110,000 or so clones, roughly nine tenths occurring once. Sequencing was performed on PBMCs. The sequence came from a man younger than 30 in good health and CMV-seropositive. V is TRBV2 and J is TRBJ1-3; no reliable D call. The CDR3 spells CASSEGAGSGNTIYF. CDR3 nucleotides: TGTGCCAGCAGTGAAGGAGCGGGCTCTGGAAACACCATATATTTT.